A single sample gave rise to the 24 T cell receptor beta chains below, sequenced in a study of read filtering for tumor transcriptome and immune sequencing. This library used about 400 ng RNA and molecular barcoded adaptors spanning alpha/delta and beta/gamma chains. Via MiXCR, TCRdb re-called the reads, giving one row per CDR3 protein. The table records about 61,000 distinct CDR3 sequences, about a fifth of them present only once. The sample consisted of a population of CD138-negative cells sorted from bone marrow. These receptors were taken from a donor at least 40 years old with multiple myeloma.

This clonotype was recorded at least ten times. The chain carries TRBV18 and TRBJ2-1, with 11 bases matching TRBD2. The CDR3 has 17 amino acids. Germline CDR1 is KGHSH and CDR2 is LQKENI. The V segment lost 0 bases and the J segment 6 bases; nucleotides outside the gene matches: 7. This CDR3 reads CASSPPVLAGGGNEQFF. Written as DNA, the CDR3 is TGTGCCAGCTCACCACCTGTTCTAGCGGGGGGTGGCAATGAGCAGTTCTTC.

In this sample, this clonotype turned up many times. The chain joins TRBV10-3 to TRBJ2-3, with 7 bases aligning to TRBD1. Germline V gives CDR1 ENHRY, CDR2 SYGVKD. The CDR3 has 14 amino acids. The V segment lost 10 bases and the J segment 2 bases; nucleotides outside the gene matches: 9. CDR3 in DNA: TGTGCCACCAGGGGGACGGCCTTCACAGATACGCAGTATTTT. It encodes CATRGTAFTDTQYF.

The chain recombines TRBV29-1 with TRBJ2-3; no reliable D call. The V and J ends lost 2 bases and 2 bases respectively, with 5 bases between them. From germline, CDR1 is SQVTM and CDR2 ANQGSEA. This CDR3 has 12 amino acids. The CDR3 sequence is CSVETYTDTQYF. CDR3 bases: TGCAGCGTTGAAACCTACACAGATACGCAGTATTTT.

By sample share, this clonotype is medium-sized. J is TRBJ2-1 and V is TRBV6-1, with no clear D. The CDR3 runs to 15 residues. CDR1 is MNHNS, CDR2 SASEGT, per germline. The ends were cut back, 8 bases at V and 4 bases at J, with 18 bases in the middle. Written as DNA, the CDR3 is TGTGCCAGCCAGGATGTTCGGGTCAGGTACAATGAGCAGTTCTTC. Amino acids: CASQDVRVRYNEQFF.

The sample holds many counts of this clonotype. The V gene is TRBV11-2, the J gene TRBJ2-5; TRBD2 might be the D (7 bases). V lost 5 bases, J lost 5 bases, and 15 bases lay in between. The germline CDR1 and CDR2 sequences are SGHAT and FQNNGV. The CDR3 is 14 amino acids. CDR3: CASSPVAGAETQYF. The CDR3 nucleotides are TGTGCCAGCAGCCCGGTGGCGGGGGCGGAGACCCAGTACTTC.

This chain uses TRBV20-1 with TRBJ1-5; no clear D. The CDR3 runs 13 residues. V was shortened by 1 base and J by 3 bases, with 7 bases between the two germline ends. Germline V gene data show CDR1 as DFQATT and CDR2 as SNEGSKA (reference sequence). The CDR3 DNA follows: TGCAGTGCTAGAGTAGGGTACAATCAGCCCCAGCATTTT. Its translation is CSARVGYNQPQHF.

The chain carries TRBV5-6 and TRBJ2-1; 8 bases map to TRBD2. This CDR3 has 15 amino acids. From germline, CDR1 is SGHDT and CDR2 YYEEEE. V lost 5 bases to trimming and J lost 9 bases; unmatched junction nucleotides: 13. The CDR3 DNA follows: TGTGCCAGCAGGCAACCGGGACTAGGGTCCCGTGAGCAGTTCTTC. Translation: CASRQPGLGSREQFF.

As concerns this clonotype: Since the CDR3 does not end with the conserved phenylalanine or tryptophan, this likely comes from a read error. No DNA is shown, since the ends of the CDR3 on it are uncertain; the CDR3 is the one TCRdb lists. The chain is built from TRBV12-3 or TRBV12-4 and TRBJ2-7; the D segment call TRBD1 is taken from the table without a DNA check. The CDR3 contains 13 residues when both ends are counted. The CDR3 loop is CASSLGYAGDPMI.

The V gene is TRBV27, the J gene TRBJ2-3; 13 nucleotides agree with TRBD2. Per germline, CDR1 MNHEY and CDR2 SMNVEV (reference sequence). Trimming took 4 bases from V and 6 from J; bases not matched to a gene: 10. This CDR3 region has 17 residues. The CDR3 DNA reads TGTGCCAGCAGTTCACTGACGACTAGCGGGAGGACCGATACGCAGTATTTT. It codes for CASSSLTTSGRTDTQYF.

This clonotype has a count of ten or more. The gene calls are TRBV28 and TRBJ1-1; D is ambiguous. This CDR3 spans 13 amino acids. Germline values: CDR1 MDHEN, CDR2 SYDVKM. Trimming removed 3 bases at V and 0 bases at J, with 5 bases between. The CDR3 DNA sequence: TGTGCCAGCAGTTTTGGCCTGAACACTGAAGCTTTCTTT. Residues: CASSFGLNTEAFF.

This clonotype appeared many times. The J gene is TRBJ2-2, the V gene TRBV2; 7 bases match TRBD1. V trimming: 4 bases; J trimming: 1 base; junction bases outside the gene matches: 3. Germline V lookup: CDR1 SNHLY, CDR2 FYNNEI. There are 15 residues in the CDR3. The CDR3: CASSAAGGNTGELFF. The CDR3 nucleotides are TGTGCCAGCAGTGCCGCAGGGGGGAACACCGGGGAGCTGTTTTTT.

Ten or more counts support this clonotype. The chain links TRBV20-1 to TRBJ2-7; 9 positions agree with TRBD2. The CDR3 spans 13 residues. The V gene end was trimmed by 2 bases and the J gene end by 4 bases; junction bases not matched to a gene: 3. Germline V gives CDR1 DFQATT, CDR2 SNEGSKA (reference sequence). The CDR3, as DNA: TGCAGTGCTAGACTAGCGGGGTCGTACGAGCAGTACTTC. Amino acids: CSARLAGSYEQYF.

Ten or more counts support this clonotype. The gene calls are TRBV28 and TRBJ2-6; possible D gene TRBD2, 5 bases. Germline assignment: CDR1 MDHEN and CDR2 SYDVKM. This CDR3 comprises 15 residues. The V and J ends lost 6 bases and 2 bases respectively, with 11 bases between them. CDR3: CASSRTSTGANVLTF. In DNA form, the CDR3 reads TGTGCCAGCAGCCGAACTAGTACTGGGGCCAACGTCCTGACTTTC.

The gene calls are TRBV12-3 or TRBV12-4 and TRBJ2-3; the match to TRBD2 covers 12 bases. Trimming removed 3 bases from V and 5 bases from J; junction bases left unmatched: 6. This CDR3 has 16 residues. Written as DNA, the CDR3 is TGTGCCAGCAGTTTTAGTCTAGCGGGGGGGCAAGATACGCAGTATTTT. This sequence encodes CASSFSLAGGQDTQYF.

Regarding this clonotype: Relative to the germline gene, one junction end is altered; a read error may explain this. This rearrangement joins TRBV20-1 to TRBJ2-3; possibly TRBD2 for D (7 bases). Per germline, CDR1 DFQATT and CDR2 SNEGSKA (reference sequence). CDR3 length: 18 amino acids. Here the CDR3 DNA reads TGCAGTACTAGAAATCTTGCGGGGGACAACCTTCGCACAGATACGCAGTATTTT. Translated, it gives CSTRNLAGDNLRTDTQYF.

On this clonotype itself: This likely comes from a read error, as the CDR3 has no conserved phenylalanine or tryptophan at its end. The chain employs TRBV20-1 and TRBJ2-1, with 7 nucleotides matching TRBD2. V was pared by 7 bases and J by 8 bases, with 11 bases of the junction left unmatched. CDR3 length equals 13 residues. In germline, CDR1 is DFQATT, CDR2 SNEGSKA (reference sequence). The CDR3 loop is CSEVGLPVDEQFS. The CDR3 DNA reads as TGCAGTGAGGTGGGACTACCGGTCGATGAGCAGTTCTCC.

With regard to this clonotype: A read error is possible here, since a much larger clone lies one base away. The V and J genes are TRBV10-3 and TRBJ1-4; maybe TRBD1 (6 bases). This CDR3 spans 15 amino acids. CDR1 is ENHRY and CDR2 is SYGVKD in the germline V gene. The CDR3 sequence is CAISEPGATSEKLFF. The CDR3 DNA is TGTGCCATCAGTGAGCCGGGGGCAACTAGTGAAAAACTGTTTTTT.

This clonotype was counted a few times. The chain links TRBV28 to TRBJ2-3, with D perhaps being TRBD1 or TRBD2 (6 bases each). There are 15 residues in the CDR3. V shed 3 bases and J shed 1 base, with 11 bases lying between them. CDR1 is MDHEN and CDR2 is SYDVKM in the germline V gene. This CDR3 reads CASSFPGARTDTQYF. CDR3 in DNA: TGTGCCAGCAGTTTCCCGGGGGCCCGCACAGATACGCAGTATTTT.

This clonotype was seen at least ten times. The V gene is TRBV7-8, the J gene TRBJ2-3, with D unresolved. With 0 bases removed from V and 1 base from J, the gap between germline ends came to 5 bases. Germline values: CDR1 SGHVS, CDR2 FQNEAQ. CDR3 size: 14 residues. For the CDR3, the DNA is TGTGCCAGCAGCTTAGCGGACGGCACAGATACGCAGTATTTT. Amino acid sequence: CASSLADGTDTQYF.

At least ten counts were recorded for this clonotype. The J gene is TRBJ2-7, the V gene TRBV28; D might be TRBD1 (5 bases). Germline V gene sequence: CDR1 MDHEN, CDR2 SYDVKM. This CDR3 spans 14 amino acids. Trimming removed 6 bases at V and 9 bases at J, with 21 bases between. CDR3 sequence: CASSTFSGERGQYF. The CDR3 DNA reads TGTGCCAGCAGCACCTTCTCGGGTGAAAGGGGGCAGTACTTC. Full variable domain (remainder filled in from reference TRBV28 and TRBJ2-7): DVKVTQSSRYLVKRTGEKVFLECVQDMDHENMFWYRQDPGLGLRLIYFSYDVKMKEKGDIPEGYSVSREKKERFSLILESASTNQTSMYLCASSTFSGERGQYFGPGTRLTVT.

V usage is TRBV29-1 and J usage is TRBJ2-7; D is unresolved. The CDR3 is made up of 14 amino acids. V shed 3 bases and J shed 2 bases, with 14 bases lying between them. Germline CDR1 reads SQVTM; CDR2 reads ANQGSEA. The CDR3 loop is CSVETTRNPYEQYF. In DNA form, the CDR3 reads TGCAGCGTTGAGACGACAAGGAACCCCTACGAGCAGTACTTC.

As for this clonotype: A read error may explain this, as a much larger clone is one base away. The CDR3 nucleotides read TGCGCCAGCAGCTTGGGGGGACTAGACCACTCTAGCACAGATACGCAGTATTTT. This encodes CASSLGGLDHSSTDTQYF. The chain recombines TRBV5-1 with TRBJ2-3, with TRBD2 identical over 8 bases. The V and J ends lost 0 bases and 0 bases, in that order; junction bases with no gene match: 9. CDR1 and CDR2 (germline): SGHRS, YFSETQ. CDR3 length: 18 residues.

There are many counts of this clonotype. CDR3 in DNA: TGTGCCAGCAGCCTCATAGCGGGGCCTTACAATGAGCAGTTCTTC. This encodes CASSLIAGPYNEQFF. The chain combines TRBV7-3 with TRBJ2-1; 8 positions agree with TRBD2. The germline gives CDR1 SGHTA, CDR2 FQGTGA. The V segment lost 5 bases and the J segment 4 bases; nucleotides outside the gene matches: 7. This CDR3 is 15 amino acids long.

Regarding this clonotype: This may stem from a read error, because a much larger clone lies one nucleotide away. The genes are TRBV12-3 or TRBV12-4 and TRBJ1-1, with no clear D. The CDR3 has 13 amino acids. CDR3 residues: CASSFSRNTEAYF. The DNA of the CDR3 is TGTGCCAGCAGTTTTAGCAGGAACACTGAAGCTTACTTT.